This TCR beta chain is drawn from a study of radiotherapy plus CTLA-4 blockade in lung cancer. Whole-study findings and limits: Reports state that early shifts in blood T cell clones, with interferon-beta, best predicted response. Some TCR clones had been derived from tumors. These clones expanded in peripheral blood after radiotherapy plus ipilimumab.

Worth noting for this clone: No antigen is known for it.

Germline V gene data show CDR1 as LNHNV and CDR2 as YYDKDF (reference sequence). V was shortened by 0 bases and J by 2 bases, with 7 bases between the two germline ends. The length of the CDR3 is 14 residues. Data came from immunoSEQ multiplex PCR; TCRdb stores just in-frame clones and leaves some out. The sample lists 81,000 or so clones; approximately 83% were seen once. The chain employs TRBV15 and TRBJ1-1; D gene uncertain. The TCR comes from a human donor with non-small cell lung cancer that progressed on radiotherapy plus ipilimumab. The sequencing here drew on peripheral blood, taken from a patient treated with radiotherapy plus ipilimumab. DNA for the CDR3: TGTGCCACCAGCAGAGATCTTGATAACACTGAAGCTTTCTTT. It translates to CATSRDLDNTEAFF.